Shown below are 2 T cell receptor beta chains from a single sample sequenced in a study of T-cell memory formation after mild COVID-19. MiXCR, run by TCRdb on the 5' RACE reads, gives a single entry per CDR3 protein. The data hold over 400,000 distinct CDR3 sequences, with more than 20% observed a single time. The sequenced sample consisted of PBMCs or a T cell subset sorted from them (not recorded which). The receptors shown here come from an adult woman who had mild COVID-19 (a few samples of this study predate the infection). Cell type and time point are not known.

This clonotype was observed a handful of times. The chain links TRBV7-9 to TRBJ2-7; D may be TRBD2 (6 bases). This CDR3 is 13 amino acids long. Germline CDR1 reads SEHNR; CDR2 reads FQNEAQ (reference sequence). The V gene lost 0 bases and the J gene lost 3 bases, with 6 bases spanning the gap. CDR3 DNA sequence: TGTGCCAGCAGCTTAGCGGAGGGCTACGAGCAGTACTTC. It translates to CASSLAEGYEQYF.

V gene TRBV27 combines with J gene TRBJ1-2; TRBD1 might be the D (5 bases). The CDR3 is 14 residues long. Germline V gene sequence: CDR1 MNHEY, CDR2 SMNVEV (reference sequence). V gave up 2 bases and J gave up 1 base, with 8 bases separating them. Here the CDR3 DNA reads TGTGCCAGCAGTTTAGACAGATATAACTATGGCTACACCTTC. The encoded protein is CASSLDRYNYGYTF.